This record looks at one T cell receptor (beta chain) sequence and its context. The antigen remains undetermined. The sample belongs to a study of CD8+ T cells in alopecia areata. General study findings and limits: The study found higher clonality in lesional than normal scalp, especially in alopecia totalis/universalis.

cDNA reverse transcribed from extracted RNA served as the sequencing template. Clones were sequenced by immunoSEQ multiplex PCR, and TCRdb holds only the in-frame ones, with some missing. The sample lists approximately 150,000 clones; 50% to 60% were seen once. CDR1 SGHRS and CDR2 YFSETQ come from the germline V gene. The CDR3 runs 14 residues. J lost 4 bases, V lost 9 bases, and 9 bases had no gene match. The gene calls are TRBV5-1 and TRBJ2-3; TRBD2 agrees at 9 bases. The sequenced sample was CD4+ T cells sorted from blood. The sequence came from a human donor in good health. The chain's CDR3 is CATSGTSSSDTQYF. As DNA, the CDR3 is TGCGCCACCTCCGGGACTAGCTCTTCAGATACGCAGTATTTT.